One and the same sample provided the 14 T cell receptor beta chains below, sequenced in a study of shared clonotypes between healthy human individuals. The table came from immunoSEQ multiplex PCR; TCRdb's copy has only in-frame clones and leaves some out. The sample comprises fewer than 600,000 clones, roughly 80% of which are singletons, and 12% rests with the top ten. The sequenced material came from PBMCs. These receptors were obtained from a woman between 35 and 50 years old in good health. Some clones in this sample may be carry-over from other donors' samples.

Worth noting for this clone: The sample carries other DNA sequences with the same CDR3. This rearrangement joins TRBV6-1 to TRBJ2-7; unclear D gene. V was cut by 3 bases and J by 2 bases, with 2 bases left in between. Germline CDR1 and CDR2: MNHNS and SASEGT. This CDR3 region has 11 residues. CDR3 DNA sequence: TGTGCCAGCAGTGACGCCTACGAGCAGTACTTC. This encodes CASSDAYEQYF.

The chain is built from TRBV30 and TRBJ2-5, with D maybe TRBD1 (6 bases). CDR1 and CDR2 (germline): GTSNPN, SVGIG (reference sequence). V lost 1 base and J lost 7, with 19 bases in between. The CDR3 consists of 15 residues. The CDR3 bases are TGTGCCTGGAGTGCAAGAGGACAGAACCAGGGGACCCAGTACTTC. Protein product: CAWSARGQNQGTQYF.

The gene calls are TRBV19 and TRBJ2-1; the match to TRBD1 covers 9 bases. There are 16 residues in the CDR3. V lost 0 bases, J lost 10 bases, and 10 bases stayed unmatched. Germline V gene sequence: CDR1 LNHDA, CDR2 SQIVND (reference sequence). The CDR3 spells CASSIDLTGGSGEQFF. CDR3 sequence (DNA): TGTGCCAGTAGTATAGATCTCACAGGGGGCTCAGGGGAGCAGTTCTTC.

This clone was seen a handful of times. Other DNA sequences within the sample encode an identical CDR3. The V call is TRBV7-2, the J call TRBJ1-1; D call uncertain. Looked up from germline, CDR1 is SGHTA and CDR2 is FQGNSA. The CDR3 is 13 amino acids. Trimming stripped 4 bases from V and 5 bases from J, with 11 bases between. The CDR3 DNA reads TGTGCCAGCAGCTCGAGGGTGGGTACTGAAGCTTTCTTT. This translates into CASSSRVGTEAFF.

The chain uses TRBV4-1 and TRBJ2-5; 11 nucleotides agree with TRBD2. The V and J ends lost 4 bases and 3 bases, in that order; junction bases with no gene match: 7. The CDR3 loop spans 16 amino acids. Germline V lookup: CDR1 MGHRA, CDR2 YSYEKL. The CDR3 region has the DNA TGCGCCAGCAGCCGATACACACTAGCGGGAGAAGAGACCCAGTACTTC. Residues: CASSRYTLAGEETQYF.

The chain joins TRBV19 to TRBJ1-1; D remains unclear. There are 14 residues in the CDR3. V was pared by 4 bases and J by 0 bases, with 9 bases between. Looked up from germline, CDR1 is LNHDA and CDR2 is SQIVND (reference sequence). CDR3 in amino acids: CASSNRRMNTEAFF. The CDR3 DNA is TGTGCCAGTAGTAATCGGCGGATGAACACTGAAGCTTTCTTT.

CDR3 protein: CSVVVYSYNEQFF. DNA for the CDR3: TGCAGCGTTGTAGTCTACTCCTACAATGAGCAGTTCTTC. The gene calls are TRBV29-1 and TRBJ2-1; D is unclear. CDR3 length: 13 residues. Trimming left V 4 bases short and J 0 bases short, with 7 bases between. Germline CDR1 and CDR2: SQVTM and ANQGSEA.

This clone was recorded once. This chain connects TRBV7-9 to TRBJ2-7; 13 bases line up with TRBD2. V gave up 2 bases and J gave up 7 bases; unmatched junction bases: 5. The germline CDR1 and CDR2 sequences are SEHNR and FQNEAQ (reference sequence). The CDR3 totals 15 residues. The CDR3 region has the DNA TGTGCCAGCAGCTTACCGGGACTAGCGGGATGGGAGCAGTACTTC. Translated, it gives CASSLPGLAGWEQYF.

This clone came up once. The chain uses TRBV6-5 and TRBJ2-2, with a weak D call TRBD1 (5 bases). Trimming stripped 6 bases from V and 3 bases from J, with 11 bases between. The CDR3 loop spans 14 amino acids. Germline V gives CDR1 MNHEY, CDR2 SVGAGI. The CDR3 loop reads CASSSTEDTGELFF. DNA of the CDR3: TGTGCCAGCAGCTCGACAGAGGACACCGGGGAGCTGTTTTTT.

This clone was counted a single time. This sequence joins TRBV7-3 and TRBJ1-1; D unresolved. The germline gives CDR1 SGHTA, CDR2 FQGTGA. CDR3 length: 13 residues. Trimming removed 6 bases from V and 1 base from J, with 9 bases in between. CDR3 bases: TGTGCCAGCAGTGGTCAACCGAACACTGAAGCTTTCTTT. As protein: CASSGQPNTEAFF.

The chain joins TRBV5-5 to TRBJ2-3, with 7 bases matching TRBD2. This CDR3 is built from 12 residues. V was pared by 5 bases and J by 10 bases, with 7 bases of the junction left unmatched. Germline V lookup: CDR1 SGHKS, CDR2 YYEKEE (reference sequence). The CDR3 sequence is CASRDKRGSQYF. The CDR3 coding sequence is TGTGCCAGCAGGGATAAGCGGGGTTCGCAGTATTTT.

The J gene is TRBJ2-5, the V gene TRBV19; D is perhaps TRBD1 (7 bases). This CDR3 has 13 residues. Germline assignment: CDR1 LNHDA and CDR2 SQIVND (reference sequence). V gave up 6 bases and J gave up 5 bases, with 13 bases separating them. CDR3 DNA: TGTGCCAGTAGCGGGGGCAGGGGGGAGACCCAGTACTTC. This translates into CASSGGRGETQYF.

V is TRBV7-9 and J is TRBJ1-1; a possible D gene is TRBD1 (6 bases). The germline CDR1 and CDR2 sequences are SEHNR and FQNEAQ (reference sequence). This CDR3 region has 15 residues. Trimming removed 7 bases from V and 1 base from J, with 16 bases in between. In nucleotides, the CDR3 is TGTGCCAGCACCACCCTCAGGGGAGCGAACACTGAAGCTTTCTTT. As protein: CASTTLRGANTEAFF.

The CDR3, as DNA: TGTGCCAGCAGGGGGACTCTAGGGGACACTGAAGCTTTCTTT. Its protein is CASRGTLGDTEAFF. The chain is built from TRBV25-1 and TRBJ1-1; perhaps TRBD1 as D (5 bases). Germline V CDR1 and CDR2: MGHDK, SYGVNS. V was cut by 6 bases and J by 3 bases, with 14 bases left in between. The CDR3 has 14 amino acids.